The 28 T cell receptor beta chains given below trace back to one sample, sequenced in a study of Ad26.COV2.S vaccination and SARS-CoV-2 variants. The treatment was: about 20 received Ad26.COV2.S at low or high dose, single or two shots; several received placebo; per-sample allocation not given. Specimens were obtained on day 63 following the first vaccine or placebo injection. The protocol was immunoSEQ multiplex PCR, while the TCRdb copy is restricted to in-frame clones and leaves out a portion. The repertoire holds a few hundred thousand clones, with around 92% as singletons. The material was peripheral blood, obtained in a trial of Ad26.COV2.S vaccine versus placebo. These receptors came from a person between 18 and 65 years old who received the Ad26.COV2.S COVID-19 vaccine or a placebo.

The CDR3 sequence: CASSYQRGIEYGYTF. The DNA of the CDR3 is TGTGCCAGCAGTTACCAGCGGGGCATAGAGTATGGCTACACCTTC. The chain links TRBV6-2 or TRBV6-3 to TRBJ1-2; D perhaps matches TRBD1 (5 bases). Between the trimmed V and J ends, which lost 2 bases and 5 bases, there was a span of 15 bases. This CDR3 has 15 residues. From germline, CDR1 is MNHEY and CDR2 SVGEGT.

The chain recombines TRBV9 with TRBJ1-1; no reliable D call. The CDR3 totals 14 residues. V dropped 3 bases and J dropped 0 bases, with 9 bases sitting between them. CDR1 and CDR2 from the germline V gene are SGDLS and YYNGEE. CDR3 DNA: TGTGCCAGCAGCGCCCGACACGTGAACACTGAAGCTTTCTTT. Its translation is CASSARHVNTEAFF.

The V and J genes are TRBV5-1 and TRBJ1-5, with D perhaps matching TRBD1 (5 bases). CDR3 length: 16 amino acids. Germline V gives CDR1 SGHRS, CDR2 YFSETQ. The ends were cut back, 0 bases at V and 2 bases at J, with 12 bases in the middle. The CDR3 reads CASSLGSGEGNQPQHF. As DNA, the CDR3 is TGCGCCAGCAGCTTGGGTTCGGGGGAGGGCAATCAGCCCCAGCATTTT.

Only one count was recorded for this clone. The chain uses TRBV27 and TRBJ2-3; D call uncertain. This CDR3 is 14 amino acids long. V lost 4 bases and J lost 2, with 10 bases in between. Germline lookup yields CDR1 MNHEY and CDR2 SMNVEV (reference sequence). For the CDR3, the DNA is TGTGCCAGCAGTTCCATCACCCCCACAGATACGCAGTATTTT. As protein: CASSSITPTDTQYF.

The CDR3 region is CASTRGGGNQPQHF. In nucleotides, the CDR3 is TGTGCCAGCACCCGCGGGGGGGGCAATCAGCCCCAGCATTTT. The J gene is TRBJ1-5, the V gene TRBV7-9, with D maybe TRBD1 (5 bases). V was shortened by 7 bases and J by 2 bases, with 12 bases between the two germline ends. This CDR3 is 14 amino acids long. Germline V gene lookup returns CDR1 SEHNR and CDR2 FQNEAQ (reference sequence).

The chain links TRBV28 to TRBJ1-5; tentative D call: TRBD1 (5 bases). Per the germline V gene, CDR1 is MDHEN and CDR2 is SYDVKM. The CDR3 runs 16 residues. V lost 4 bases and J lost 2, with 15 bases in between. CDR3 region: CASSSPPRGGNQPQHF. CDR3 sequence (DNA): TGTGCCAGCAGTTCCCCCCCCCGGGGCGGCAATCAGCCCCAGCATTTT.

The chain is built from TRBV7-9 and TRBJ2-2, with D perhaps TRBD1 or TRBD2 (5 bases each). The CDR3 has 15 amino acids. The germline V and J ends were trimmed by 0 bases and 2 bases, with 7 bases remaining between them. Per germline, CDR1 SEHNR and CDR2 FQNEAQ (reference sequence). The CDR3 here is CASSLAGVNTGELFF. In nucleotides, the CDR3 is TGTGCCAGCAGCTTAGCGGGGGTTAACACCGGGGAGCTGTTTTTT.

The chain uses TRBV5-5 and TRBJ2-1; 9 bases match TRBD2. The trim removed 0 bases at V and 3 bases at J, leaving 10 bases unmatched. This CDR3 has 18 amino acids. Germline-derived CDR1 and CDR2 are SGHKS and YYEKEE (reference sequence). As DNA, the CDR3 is TGTGCCAGCAGCTTGGGTAGCGGGGGCCCCTCCCACTACAATGAGCAGTTCTTC. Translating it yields CASSLGSGGPSHYNEQFF.

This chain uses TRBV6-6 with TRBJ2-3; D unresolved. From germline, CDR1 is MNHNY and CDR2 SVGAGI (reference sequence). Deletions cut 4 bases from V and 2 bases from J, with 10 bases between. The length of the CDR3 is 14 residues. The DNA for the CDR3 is TGTGCCAGCAGTTCCCCGGGCCTCACAGATACGCAGTATTTT. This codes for CASSSPGLTDTQYF.

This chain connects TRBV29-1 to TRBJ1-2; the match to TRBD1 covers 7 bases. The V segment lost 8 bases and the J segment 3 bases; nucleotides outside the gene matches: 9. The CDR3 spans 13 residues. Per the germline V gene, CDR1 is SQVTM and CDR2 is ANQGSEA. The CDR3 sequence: CSTRQGPDYGYTF. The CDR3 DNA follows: TGCAGCACGCGACAGGGACCAGACTATGGCTACACCTTC.

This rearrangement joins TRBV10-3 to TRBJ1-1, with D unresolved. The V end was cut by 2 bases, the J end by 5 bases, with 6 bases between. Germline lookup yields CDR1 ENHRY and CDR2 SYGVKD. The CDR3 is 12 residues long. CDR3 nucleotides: TGTGCCATCAGTGAGCCGGGGACTGAAGCTTTCTTT. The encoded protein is CAISEPGTEAFF.

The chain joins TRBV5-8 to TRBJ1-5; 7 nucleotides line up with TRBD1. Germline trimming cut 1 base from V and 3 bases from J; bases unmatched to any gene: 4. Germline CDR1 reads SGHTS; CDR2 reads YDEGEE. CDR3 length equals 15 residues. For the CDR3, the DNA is TGTGCCAGCAGCTTGAACAGGGGAGTCAATCAGCCCCAGCATTTT. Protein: CASSLNRGVNQPQHF.

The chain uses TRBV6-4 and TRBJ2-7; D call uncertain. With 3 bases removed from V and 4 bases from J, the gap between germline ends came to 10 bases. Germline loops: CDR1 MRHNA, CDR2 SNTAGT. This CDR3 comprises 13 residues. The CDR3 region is CASSEGAPYEQYF. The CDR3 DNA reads TGTGCCAGCAGTGAAGGTGCTCCTTACGAGCAGTACTTC.

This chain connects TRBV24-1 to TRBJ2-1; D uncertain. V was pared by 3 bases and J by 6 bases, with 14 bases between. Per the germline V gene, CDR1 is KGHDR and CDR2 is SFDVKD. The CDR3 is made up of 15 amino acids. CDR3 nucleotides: TGTGCCACCAGTGATCACACACGGGCCCCCAATGAGCAGTTCTTC. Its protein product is CATSDHTRAPNEQFF.

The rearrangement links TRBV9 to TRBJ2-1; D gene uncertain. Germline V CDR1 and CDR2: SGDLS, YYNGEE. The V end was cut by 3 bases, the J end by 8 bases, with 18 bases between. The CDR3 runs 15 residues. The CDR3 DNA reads TGTGCCAGCAGCGGATATAGCAAACTGACGGATGAGCAGTTCTTC. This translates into CASSGYSKLTDEQFF. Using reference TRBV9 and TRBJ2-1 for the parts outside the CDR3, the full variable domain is DSGVTQTPKHLITATGQRVTLRCSPRSGDLSVYWYQQSLDQGLQFLIQYYNGEERAKGNILERFSAQQFPDLHSELNLSSLELGDSALYFCASSGYSKLTDEQFFGPGTRLTVL.

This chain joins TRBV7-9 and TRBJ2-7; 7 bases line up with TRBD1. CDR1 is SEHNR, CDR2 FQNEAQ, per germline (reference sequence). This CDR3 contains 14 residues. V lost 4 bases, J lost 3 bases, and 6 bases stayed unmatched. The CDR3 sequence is CASSSGQSIYEQYF. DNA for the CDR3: TGTGCCAGCAGCTCGGGACAGAGCATCTACGAGCAGTACTTC. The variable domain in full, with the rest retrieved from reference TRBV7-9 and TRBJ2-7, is DTGVSQNPRHKITKRGQNVTFRCDPISEHNRLYWYRQTLGQGPEFLTYFQNEAQLEKSRLLSDRFSAERPKGSFSTLEIQRTEQGDSAMYLCASSSGQSIYEQYFGPGTRLTVT.

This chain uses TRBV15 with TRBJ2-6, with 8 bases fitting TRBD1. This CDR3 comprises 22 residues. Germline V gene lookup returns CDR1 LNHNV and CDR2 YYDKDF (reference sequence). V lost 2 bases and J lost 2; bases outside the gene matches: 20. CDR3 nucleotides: TGTGCCACCAGCAGACCCACCGGGACAGGATTTCCAGGAGGTCCTGGGGCCAACGTCCTGACTTTC. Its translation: CATSRPTGTGFPGGPGANVLTF.

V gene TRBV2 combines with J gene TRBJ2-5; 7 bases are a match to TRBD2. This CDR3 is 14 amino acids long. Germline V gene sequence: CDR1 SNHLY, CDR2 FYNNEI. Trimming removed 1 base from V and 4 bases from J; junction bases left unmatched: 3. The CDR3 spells CASSEEGGRETQYF. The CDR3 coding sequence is TGTGCCAGCAGTGAAGAGGGCGGGAGAGAGACCCAGTACTTC.

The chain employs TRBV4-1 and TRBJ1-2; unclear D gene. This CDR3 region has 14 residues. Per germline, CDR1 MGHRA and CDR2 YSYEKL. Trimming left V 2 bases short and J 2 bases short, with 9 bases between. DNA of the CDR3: TGCGCCAGCAGCCAATTGCTGGGGAACTATGGCTACACCTTC. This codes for CASSQLLGNYGYTF.

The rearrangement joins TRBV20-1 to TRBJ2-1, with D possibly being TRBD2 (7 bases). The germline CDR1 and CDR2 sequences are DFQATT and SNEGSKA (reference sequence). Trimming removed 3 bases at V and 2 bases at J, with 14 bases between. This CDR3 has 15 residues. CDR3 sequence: CSASSGGAAYNEQFF. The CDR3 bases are TGCAGTGCTAGTAGTGGGGGGGCCGCCTACAATGAGCAGTTCTTC.

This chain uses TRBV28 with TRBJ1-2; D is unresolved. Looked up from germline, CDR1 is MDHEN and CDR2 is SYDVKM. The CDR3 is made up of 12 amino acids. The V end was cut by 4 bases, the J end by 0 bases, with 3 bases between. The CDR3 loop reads CASSSTNYGYTF. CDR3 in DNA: TGTGCCAGCAGTTCCACTAACTATGGCTACACCTTC.

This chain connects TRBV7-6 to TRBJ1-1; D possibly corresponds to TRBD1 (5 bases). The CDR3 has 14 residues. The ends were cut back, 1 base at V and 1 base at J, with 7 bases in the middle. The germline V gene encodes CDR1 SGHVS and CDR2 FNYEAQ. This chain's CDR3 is CASSLEDRNTEAFF. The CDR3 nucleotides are TGTGCCAGCAGCTTAGAAGACAGGAACACTGAAGCTTTCTTT.

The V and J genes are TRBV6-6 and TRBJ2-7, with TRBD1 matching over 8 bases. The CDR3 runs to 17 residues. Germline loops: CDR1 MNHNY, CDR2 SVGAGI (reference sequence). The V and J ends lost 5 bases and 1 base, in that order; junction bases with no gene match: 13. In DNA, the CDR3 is TGTGCCAGCAGTCATCCATGGACAGGGCCACTATCCTACGAGCAGTACTTC. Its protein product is CASSHPWTGPLSYEQYF.

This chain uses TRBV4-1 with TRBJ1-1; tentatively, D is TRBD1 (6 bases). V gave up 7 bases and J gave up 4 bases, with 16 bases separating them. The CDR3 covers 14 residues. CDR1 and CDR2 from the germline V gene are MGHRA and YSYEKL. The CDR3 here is CASIPGTRGTEAFF. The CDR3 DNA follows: TGCGCCAGCATCCCCGGGACACGGGGCACTGAAGCTTTCTTT.

CDR3 residues: CASSLGQGGTQYF. CDR3 DNA sequence: TGTGCCAGCAGCTTAGGACAGGGTGGGACCCAGTACTTC. The chain joins TRBV11-2 to TRBJ2-5; 7 positions match TRBD1. The CDR3 sequence is 13 residues long. V lost 1 base and J lost 7; bases outside the gene matches: 3. Germline V gene lookup returns CDR1 SGHAT and CDR2 FQNNGV.

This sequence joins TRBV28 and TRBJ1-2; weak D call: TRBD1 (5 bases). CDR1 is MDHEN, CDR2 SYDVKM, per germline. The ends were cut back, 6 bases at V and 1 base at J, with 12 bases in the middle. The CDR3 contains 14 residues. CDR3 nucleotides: TGTGCCAGCAGGAAGGGAGGGGATAACTATGGCTACACCTTC. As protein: CASRKGGDNYGYTF.

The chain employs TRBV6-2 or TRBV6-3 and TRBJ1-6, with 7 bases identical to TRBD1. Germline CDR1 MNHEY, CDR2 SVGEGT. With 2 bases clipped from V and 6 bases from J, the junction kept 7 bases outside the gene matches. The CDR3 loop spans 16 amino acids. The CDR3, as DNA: TGTGCCAGCAGTTACGGTCACGGGACAGTTAATTCACCCCTCCACTTT. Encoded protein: CASSYGHGTVNSPLHF.

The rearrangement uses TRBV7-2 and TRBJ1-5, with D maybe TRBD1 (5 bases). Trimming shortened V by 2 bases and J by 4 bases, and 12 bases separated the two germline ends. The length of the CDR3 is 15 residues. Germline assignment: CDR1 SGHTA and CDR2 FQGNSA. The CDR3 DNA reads TGTGCCAGCAGCTTATTGGCAGGGAAAAATCAGCCCCAGCATTTT. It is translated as CASSLLAGKNQPQHF.